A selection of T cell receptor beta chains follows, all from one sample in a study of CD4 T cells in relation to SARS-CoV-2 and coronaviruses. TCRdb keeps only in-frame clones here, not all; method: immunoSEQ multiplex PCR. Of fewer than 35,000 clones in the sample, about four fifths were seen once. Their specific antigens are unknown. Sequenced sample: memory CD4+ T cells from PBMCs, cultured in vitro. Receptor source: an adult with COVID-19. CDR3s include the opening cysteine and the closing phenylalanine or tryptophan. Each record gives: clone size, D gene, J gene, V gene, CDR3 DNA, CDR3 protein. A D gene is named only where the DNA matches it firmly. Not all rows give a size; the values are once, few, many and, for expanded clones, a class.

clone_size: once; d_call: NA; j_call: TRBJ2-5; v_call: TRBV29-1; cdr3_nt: TGCAGCGTTGGGGGCGTTGGCATGTCGGGAGCCCTAGGTGGGACCCAGTACTTC; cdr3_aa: CSVGGVGMSGALGGTQYF
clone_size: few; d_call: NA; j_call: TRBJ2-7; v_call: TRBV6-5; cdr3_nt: TGTGCCAGCAAAACCAAAGTTTTTACCTACGAGCAGTACTTC; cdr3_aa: CASKTKVFTYEQYF
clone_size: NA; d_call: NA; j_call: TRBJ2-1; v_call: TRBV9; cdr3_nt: TGTGCCAGCAGCGTAGGTGGGCAGGTCAATGAGCAGTTCTTC; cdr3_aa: CASSVGGQVNEQFF
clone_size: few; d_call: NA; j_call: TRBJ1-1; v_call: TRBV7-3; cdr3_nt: TGTGCCAGCAGCTACGGCATGAACACTGAAGCTTTCTTT; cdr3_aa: CASSYGMNTEAFF
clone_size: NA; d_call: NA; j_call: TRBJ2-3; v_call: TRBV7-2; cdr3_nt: TGTGCCAGCAGCTTAACCCACCCTATAAACACAGATACGCAGTATTTT; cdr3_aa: CASSLTHPINTDTQYF
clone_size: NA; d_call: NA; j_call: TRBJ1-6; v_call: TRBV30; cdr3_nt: TGTGCCTGGGGCGACAGCTATAATTCACCCCTCCACTTT; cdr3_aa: CAWGDSYNSPLHF
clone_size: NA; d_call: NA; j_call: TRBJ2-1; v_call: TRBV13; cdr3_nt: TGTGCCAGCAGCTTTAGGAACCGCCATGAGCAGTTCTTC; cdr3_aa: CASSFRNRHEQFF
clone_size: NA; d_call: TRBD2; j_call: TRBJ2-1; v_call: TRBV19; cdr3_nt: TGTGCCAGTAGCCCGGGACTAGCGTTCTACAATGAGCAGTTCTTC; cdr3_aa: CASSPGLAFYNEQFF
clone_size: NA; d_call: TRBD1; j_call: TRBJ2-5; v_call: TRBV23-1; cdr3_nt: TGCGCCAGCAGTCAATCGCAGGGGGTTGCCGTGGCCCAGTACTTC; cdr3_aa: CASSQSQGVAVAQYF
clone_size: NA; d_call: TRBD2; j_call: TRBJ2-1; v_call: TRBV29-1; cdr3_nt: TGCAGCGTTGAAGCGGCTAGCGGCTCGAACAATGAGCAGTTCTTC; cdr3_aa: CSVEAASGSNNEQFF
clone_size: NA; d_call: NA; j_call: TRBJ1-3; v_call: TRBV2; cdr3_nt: TGTGCCAGCAGTGGAGAGTACGGAAACACCATATATTTT; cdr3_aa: CASSGEYGNTIYF
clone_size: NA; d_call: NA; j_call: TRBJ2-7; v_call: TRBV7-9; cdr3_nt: TGTGCCAGCAGCTTAGCGGGTTCCTACGAGCAGTACTTC; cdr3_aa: CASSLAGSYEQYF
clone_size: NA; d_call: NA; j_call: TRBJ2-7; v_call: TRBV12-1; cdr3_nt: TGTGCCAGCAGCCAAGATTCCGGGACACGACCCTACGAGCAGTACTTC; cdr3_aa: CASSQDSGTRPYEQYF
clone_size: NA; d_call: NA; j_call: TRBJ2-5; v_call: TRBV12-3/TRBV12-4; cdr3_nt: TGTGCCAGCAGTTTAGCCAATCAAGAGACCCAGTACTTC; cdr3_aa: CASSLANQETQYF
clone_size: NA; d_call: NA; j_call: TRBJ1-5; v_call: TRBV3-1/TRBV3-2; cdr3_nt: TGTGCCAGCAGCCCCTACAAACCTGACAGAAGATTTTATAGCAATCAGCCCCAGCATTTT; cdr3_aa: CASSPYKPDRRFYSNQPQHF
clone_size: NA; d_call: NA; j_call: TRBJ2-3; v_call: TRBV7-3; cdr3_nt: TGTGCCAGCAGCTTCAGTTCTAGCACAGATACGCAGTATTTT; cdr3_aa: CASSFSSSTDTQYF
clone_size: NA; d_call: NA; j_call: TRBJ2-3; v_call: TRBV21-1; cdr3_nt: TGTGCCAGCAGCAAATTGGGCATCGGTGGCCCGTTATACCGCACAGATACGCAGTATTTT; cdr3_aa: CASSKLGIGGPLYRTDTQYF
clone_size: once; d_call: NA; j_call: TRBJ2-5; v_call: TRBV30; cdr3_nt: TGTGCCGGGGGCGCAGGAACCCAAGAGACCCAGTACTTC; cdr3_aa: CAGGAGTQETQYF
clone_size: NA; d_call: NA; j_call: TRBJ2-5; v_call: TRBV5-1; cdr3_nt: TGCGCCAGCGTCTGTAGACAAGAGACCCAGTACTTC; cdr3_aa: CASVCRQETQYF
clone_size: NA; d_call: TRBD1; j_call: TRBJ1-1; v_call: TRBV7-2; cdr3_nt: TGTGCCAGCAGCTTAGCCGTCGGGTACAGGGGGACGGTGGTGGCTTTCTTT; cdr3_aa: CASSLAVGYRGTVVAFF
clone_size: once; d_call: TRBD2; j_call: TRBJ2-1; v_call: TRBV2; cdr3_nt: TGTGCCAGCAGCGGAACAGCGGGAGTCAATGAGCAGTTCTTC; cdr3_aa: CASSGTAGVNEQFF
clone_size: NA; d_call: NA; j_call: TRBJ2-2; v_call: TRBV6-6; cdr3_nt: TGTGCCAGCAGATCGACGGGCGACGCGAACACCGGGGAGCTGTTTTTT; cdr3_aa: CASRSTGDANTGELFF
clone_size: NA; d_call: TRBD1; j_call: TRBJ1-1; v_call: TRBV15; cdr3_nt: TGTGCCACCAGCAGAGAACGACAGGGGCCAAACACTGAAGCTTTCTTT; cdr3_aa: CATSRERQGPNTEAFF
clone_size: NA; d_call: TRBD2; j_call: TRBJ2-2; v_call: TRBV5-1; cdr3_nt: TGCGCCAGCAGCTTGACGGGAGGAATGAACACCGGGGAGCTGTTTTTT; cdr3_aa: CASSLTGGMNTGELFF
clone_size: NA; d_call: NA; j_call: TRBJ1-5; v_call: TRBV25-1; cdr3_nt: TGTGCCAGCTCACAGGGAGGGTGGGGCAATCAGCCCCAGCATTTT; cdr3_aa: CASSQGGWGNQPQHF
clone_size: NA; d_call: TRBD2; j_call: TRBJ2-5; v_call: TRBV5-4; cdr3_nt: TGTGCCAGCAGCTCTTCCATAGCGGGTCCCCAAGAGACCCAGTACTTC; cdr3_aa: CASSSSIAGPQETQYF
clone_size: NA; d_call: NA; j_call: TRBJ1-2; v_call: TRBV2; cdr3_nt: TGTGCCAGCACCCAAGACAGCCACATCAACTATGGCTACACCTTC; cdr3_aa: CASTQDSHINYGYTF
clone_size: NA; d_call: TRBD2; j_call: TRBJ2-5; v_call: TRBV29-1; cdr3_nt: TGCAGCGTTGCGGGAGGGAGTCAAGAGACCCAGTACTTC; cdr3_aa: CSVAGGSQETQYF
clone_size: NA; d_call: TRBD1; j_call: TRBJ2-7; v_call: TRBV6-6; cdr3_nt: TGTGCCAGCAGTCAACGGGGACAGGGTATCTACGAGCAGTACTTC; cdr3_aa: CASSQRGQGIYEQYF
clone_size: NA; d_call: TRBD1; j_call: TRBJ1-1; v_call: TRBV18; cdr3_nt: TGTGCCAGCTCTGACAGGGTTAAAATGAACACTGAAGCTTTCTTT; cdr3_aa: CASSDRVKMNTEAFF
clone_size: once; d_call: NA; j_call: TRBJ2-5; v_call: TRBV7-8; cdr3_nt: TGTGCCAGCAGCCCCAGGGTCCAGGAGACCCAGTACTTC; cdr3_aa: CASSPRVQETQYF